This T cell receptor (beta chain) was identified in a study of beta chain features in type 1 diabetes. General study results and limits: Naive, central memory and Treg TCRB repertoires seemed to resemble each other more closely in patients than they did in healthy donors. TCRB CDR3s were moderately but significantly shorter in Type 1 diabetes patients in all four CD4+ subsets. When VDJ junctions were examined, type 1 diabetes patients showed fewer insertions and more deletions. PCR might favor shorter templates, but any such skew would affect patients and controls equally.

Since all of the isolated RNA was reverse transcribed, expressed TCRB transcripts were what got sequenced. Generated by immunoSEQ multiplex PCR, the TCRdb table keeps only in-frame clones and is missing some. The sample yields approximately 360,000 clones, over 9.5% seen once. The germline V gene has CDR1 SQVTM and CDR2 ANQGSEA. The junction had 5 bases not matched to a gene; V was cut back by 4 bases and J by 0 bases. The CDR3 extends over 14 amino acids. This clone came up a few times. No antigen is known for it. This sequence originates from a woman between 18 and 29 years old with type 1 diabetes. The sample consisted of naive CD4+ T cells from blood. The chain employs TRBV29-1 and TRBJ2-7; the match to TRBD1 covers 8 bases. The CDR3 here is CSVGGQAPSYEQYF. CDR3 DNA: TGCAGCGTTGGGGGACAGGCACCCTCCTACGAGCAGTACTTC.